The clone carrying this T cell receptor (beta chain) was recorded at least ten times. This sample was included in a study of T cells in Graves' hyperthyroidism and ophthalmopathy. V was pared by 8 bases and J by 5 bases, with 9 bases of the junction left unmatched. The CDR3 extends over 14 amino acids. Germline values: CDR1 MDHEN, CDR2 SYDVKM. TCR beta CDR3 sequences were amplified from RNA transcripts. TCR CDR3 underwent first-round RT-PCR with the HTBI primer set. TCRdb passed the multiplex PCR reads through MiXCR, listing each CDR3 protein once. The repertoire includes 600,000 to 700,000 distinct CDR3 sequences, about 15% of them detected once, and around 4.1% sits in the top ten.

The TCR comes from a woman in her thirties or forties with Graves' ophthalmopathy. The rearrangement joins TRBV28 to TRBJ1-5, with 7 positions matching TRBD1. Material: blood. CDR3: CASSPQGKDQPQHF. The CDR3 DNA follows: TGTGCCAGCTCACCACAGGGGAAGGATCAGCCCCAGCATTTT.